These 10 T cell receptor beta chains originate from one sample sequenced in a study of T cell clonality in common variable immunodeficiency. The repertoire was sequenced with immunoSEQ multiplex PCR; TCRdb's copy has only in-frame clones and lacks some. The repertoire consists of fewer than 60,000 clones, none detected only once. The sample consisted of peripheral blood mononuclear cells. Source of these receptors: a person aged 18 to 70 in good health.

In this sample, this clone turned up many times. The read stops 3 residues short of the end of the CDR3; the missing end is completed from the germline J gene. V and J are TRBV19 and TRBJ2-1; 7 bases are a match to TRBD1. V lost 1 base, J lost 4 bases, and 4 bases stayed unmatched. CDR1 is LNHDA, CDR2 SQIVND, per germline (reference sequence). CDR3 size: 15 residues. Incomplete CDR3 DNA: TGTGCCAGTAGTATAGGCAGGGGACAGTACAATGAG. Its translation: CASSIGRGQYNE. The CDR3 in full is CASSIGRGQYNEQFF.

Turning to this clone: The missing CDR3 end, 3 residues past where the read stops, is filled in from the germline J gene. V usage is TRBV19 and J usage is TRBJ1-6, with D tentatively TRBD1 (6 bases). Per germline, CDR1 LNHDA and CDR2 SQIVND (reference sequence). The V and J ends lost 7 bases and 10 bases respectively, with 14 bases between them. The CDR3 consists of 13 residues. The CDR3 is CASNREWWSPLHF. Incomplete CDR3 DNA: TGTGCCAGTAACAGGGAATGGTGGTCACCC.

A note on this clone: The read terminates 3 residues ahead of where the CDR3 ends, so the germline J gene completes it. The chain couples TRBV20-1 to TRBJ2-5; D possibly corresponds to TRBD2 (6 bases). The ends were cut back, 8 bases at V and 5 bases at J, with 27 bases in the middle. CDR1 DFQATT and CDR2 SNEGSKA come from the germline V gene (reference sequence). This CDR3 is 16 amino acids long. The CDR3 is CSTKVPRDSVGETQYF. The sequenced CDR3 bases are TGCAGTACCAAGGTCCCCCGGGACTCAGTCGGGGAGACC.

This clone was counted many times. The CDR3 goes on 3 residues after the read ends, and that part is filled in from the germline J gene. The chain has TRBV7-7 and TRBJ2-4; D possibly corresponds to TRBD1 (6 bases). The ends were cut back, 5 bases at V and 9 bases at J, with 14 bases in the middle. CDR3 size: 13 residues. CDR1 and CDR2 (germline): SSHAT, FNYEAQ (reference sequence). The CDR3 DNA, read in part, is TGTGCCAGCAGCGCGGAACAGGGTCCCATT. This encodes CASSAEQGPI. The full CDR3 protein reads CASSAEQGPIQYF.

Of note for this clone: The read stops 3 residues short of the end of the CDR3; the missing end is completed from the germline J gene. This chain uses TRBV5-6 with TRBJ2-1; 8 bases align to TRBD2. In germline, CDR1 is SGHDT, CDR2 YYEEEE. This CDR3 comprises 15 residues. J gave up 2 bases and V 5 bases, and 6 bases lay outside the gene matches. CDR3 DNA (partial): TGTGCCAGCAGTCCCGGGACTAGGACCTACAATGAG. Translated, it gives CASSPGTRTYNE. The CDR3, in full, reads CASSPGTRTYNEQFF.

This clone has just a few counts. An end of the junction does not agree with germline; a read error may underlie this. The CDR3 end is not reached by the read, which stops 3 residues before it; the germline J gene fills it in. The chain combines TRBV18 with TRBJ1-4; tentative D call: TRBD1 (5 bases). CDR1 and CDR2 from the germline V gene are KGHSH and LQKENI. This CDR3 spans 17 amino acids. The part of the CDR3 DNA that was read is TGTGCCGGCTCACCACTTTACCGGGGGACCGGGGCCAACGTA. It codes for CAGSPLYRGTGANV. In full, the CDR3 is CAGSPLYRGTGANVLFF.

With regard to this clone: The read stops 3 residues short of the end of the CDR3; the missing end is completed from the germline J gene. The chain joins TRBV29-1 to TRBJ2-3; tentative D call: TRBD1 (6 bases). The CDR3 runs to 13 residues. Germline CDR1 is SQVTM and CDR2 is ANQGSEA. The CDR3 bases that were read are TGCAGCGTTCGACAGGCCGACCAAGAGACG. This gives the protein CSVRQADQET. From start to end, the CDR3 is CSVRQADQETQYF.

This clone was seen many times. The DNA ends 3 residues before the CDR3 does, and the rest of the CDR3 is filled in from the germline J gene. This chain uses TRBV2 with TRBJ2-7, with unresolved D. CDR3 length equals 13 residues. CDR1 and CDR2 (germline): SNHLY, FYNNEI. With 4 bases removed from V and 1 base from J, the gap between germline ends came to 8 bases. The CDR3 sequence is CASSAEASYEQYF. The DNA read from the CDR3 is TGTGCCAGCAGTGCGGAAGCGTCCTACGAG.

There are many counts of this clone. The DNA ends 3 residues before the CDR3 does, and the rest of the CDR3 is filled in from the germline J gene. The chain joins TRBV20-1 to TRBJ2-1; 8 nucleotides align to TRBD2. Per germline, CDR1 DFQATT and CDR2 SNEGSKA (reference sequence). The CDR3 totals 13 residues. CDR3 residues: CSKAGASYNEQFF. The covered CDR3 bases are TGCAGCAAAGCGGGAGCATCCTACAATGAG.

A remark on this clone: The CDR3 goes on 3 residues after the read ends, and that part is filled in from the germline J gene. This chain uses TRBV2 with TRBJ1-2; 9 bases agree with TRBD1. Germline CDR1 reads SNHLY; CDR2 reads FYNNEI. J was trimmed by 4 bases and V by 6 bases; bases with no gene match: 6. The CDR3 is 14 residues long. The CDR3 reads CASRLRQGGYGYTF. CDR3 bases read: TGTGCCAGCAGGCTCAGACAGGGGGGCTATGGC.